Each of the 18 T cell receptor beta chains below was sequenced from the same sample in a study of CD8+CD57+ T cells in acquired aplastic anemia. Genomic DNA acted as the template from which TCR beta VDJ combination and CDR3 sequence profiling were carried out. MiXCR, run by TCRdb on the reads, gives a single entry per CDR3 protein. The data show 160,000 or so distinct CDR3 sequences, with under 55% seen just once and approximately 1% held by the top ten. By flow cytometry, patients selected for sequencing had shown an expansion of CD8+CD57+ cells. Input material: sorted CD4+, CD8+, or CD8+CD57+ T cells (not recorded which) from PBMCs. All receptors derive from a human donor with aplastic anemia.

This clonotype showed up just a few times. Just one base apart from a much larger clone, this may be a read error. The V gene is TRBV4-2, the J gene TRBJ2-7; possibly TRBD2 for D (6 bases). Germline V gene lookup returns CDR1 LGHNA and CDR2 YNFKEQ. V lost 5 bases and J 0 bases, leaving 14 bases between the germline ends. CDR3 length equals 15 residues. DNA of the CDR3: TGTGCCAGCAGCGGGCAGCGGGTTTTCTCCTACGAGCAGTACTTC. Translation gives CASSGQRVFSYEQYF.

The table lists this clonotype with many counts. This rearrangement joins TRBV19 to TRBJ2-7; D uncertain. V shed 5 bases and J shed 0 bases, with 8 bases lying between them. CDR1 and CDR2 (germline): LNHDA, SQIVND (reference sequence). The CDR3 loop spans 13 amino acids. The CDR3 DNA sequence: TGTGCCAGTAGTCGGCAGAGCTCCTACGAGCAGTACTTC. This codes for CASSRQSSYEQYF.

This clonotype is a singleton in its sample. The V call is TRBV19, the J call TRBJ2-6, with D tentatively TRBD1 (6 bases). The CDR3 has 14 amino acids. CDR1 LNHDA and CDR2 SQIVND come from the germline V gene (reference sequence). Trimming pared 6 bases from V and 4 bases from J, leaving 10 bases between. This CDR3 is CASRTGTGANVLTF. CDR3 coding DNA: TGTGCCAGTAGAACCGGGACAGGGGCCAACGTCCTGACTTTC.

This clonotype was recorded many times. In DNA form, the CDR3 reads TGTGCCAGCAGCTTCCCGGGCCAGGGAGATACGCAGTATTTT. Its protein product is CASSFPGQGDTQYF. This sequence joins TRBV5-6 and TRBJ2-3; the D gene is possibly TRBD1 (5 bases). Germline V gene lookup returns CDR1 SGHDT and CDR2 YYEEEE. Trimming took off 2 bases at V and 5 bases at J, with 12 bases between the two ends. The CDR3 length is 14 residues. The whole variable domain, filled in from reference TRBV5-6 and TRBJ2-3, reads DAGVTQSPTHLIKTRGQQVTLRCSPKSGHDTVSWYQQALGQGPQFIFQYYEEEERQRGNFPDRFSGHQFPNYSSELNVNALLLGDSALYLCASSFPGQGDTQYFGPGTRLTVL.

This clonotype was seen repeatedly, ten times or more. The J gene is TRBJ2-5, the V gene TRBV19; TRBD2 matches at 7 bases. The CDR3 loop spans 15 amino acids. Germline trimming cut 6 bases from V and 3 bases from J; bases unmatched to any gene: 10. Germline CDR1 reads LNHDA; CDR2 reads SQIVND (reference sequence). CDR3 sequence (DNA): TGTGCCAGTAGAGGCACGGGGGGTCGCGAAGAGACCCAGTACTTC. Translation: CASRGTGGREETQYF.

The chain couples TRBV29-1 to TRBJ1-6; D is possibly TRBD1 (6 bases). The germline CDR1 and CDR2 sequences are SQVTM and ANQGSEA. The CDR3 extends over 13 amino acids. V lost 7 bases and J 7 bases, leaving 14 bases between the germline ends. CDR3 region: CSARTASNSPLHF. CDR3 coding DNA: TGCAGCGCTAGGACAGCGTCGAATTCACCCCTCCACTTT.

This clonotype was seen many times. The chain uses TRBV10-2 and TRBJ2-5; 8 positions match TRBD2. Germline V gene lookup returns CDR1 WSHSY and CDR2 SAAADI. The CDR3 has 18 amino acids. V gave up 0 bases and J gave up 5 bases; unmatched junction bases: 14. The CDR3 DNA sequence: TGCGCCAGCAGTGAGTCAGCTCTAGCGGGCGTCTTGGTGGAGACCCAGTACTTC. Translating it yields CASSESALAGVLVETQYF.

Worth noting for this clonotype: This CDR3 is missing its conserved last phenylalanine or tryptophan, likely due to a read error. The V call is TRBV10-3, the J call TRBJ2-1; TRBD2 matches at 8 bases. Germline CDR1 ENHRY, CDR2 SYGVKD. The CDR3 loop spans 13 amino acids. The CDR3 DNA reads TGCGCCATCAAGGTAGCGGGGTACAATGAGCAGTTCCTC. It encodes CAIKVAGYNEQFL.

The gene calls are TRBV7-6 and TRBJ2-7; 10 bases are a match to TRBD2. CDR3 length: 15 residues. Losses at the gene ends were 5 bases for V and 4 bases for J; bases not matched to a gene: 8. CDR1 SGHVS and CDR2 FNYEAQ come from the germline V gene. The CDR3 spells CASSLTLAGDYEQYF. The CDR3 DNA sequence: TGTGCCAGCAGCCTGACCCTAGCGGGAGATTACGAGCAGTACTTC.

The table lists this clonotype with a few counts. The chain carries TRBV10-3 and TRBJ2-7; D unclear. The CDR3 extends over 15 amino acids. Deletions cut 0 bases from V and 6 bases from J, with 15 bases between. CDR1 is ENHRY and CDR2 is SYGVKD in the germline V gene. The CDR3 here is CAISESANEDGEQYF. The CDR3 DNA follows: TGTGCCATCAGTGAGTCCGCAAATGAGGATGGCGAGCAGTACTTC.

This sequence joins TRBV20-1 and TRBJ2-5; D may correspond to TRBD1 or TRBD2 (5 bases each). CDR1 and CDR2 from the germline V gene are DFQATT and SNEGSKA (reference sequence). The CDR3 length is 15 residues. V was shortened by 6 bases and J by 5 bases, with 22 bases between the two germline ends. CDR3 residues: CSANYRWDLRETQYF. The CDR3 DNA reads as TGCAGTGCCAACTACCGATGGGACCTGCGGGAGACCCAGTACTTC.

V gene TRBV2 combines with J gene TRBJ2-7; 9 bases are shared with TRBD2. This CDR3 contains 13 residues. Trimming removed 0 bases from V and 6 bases from J; junction bases left unmatched: 0. Germline CDR1 reads SNHLY; CDR2 reads FYNNEI. DNA for the CDR3: TGTGCCAGCAGTGAAGCGCGGGAGGGCGAGCAGTACTTC. Amino acids: CASSEAREGEQYF.

This clonotype has a count of ten or more. J is TRBJ1-5 and V is TRBV6-1; D gene ambiguous. Germline V CDR1 and CDR2: MNHNS, SASEGT. The CDR3 loop spans 14 amino acids. The V end lost 1 base, the J end lost 2 bases, and 6 bases lay between the germline ends. CDR3 amino acids: CASSEVSGNQPQHF. The CDR3, as DNA: TGTGCCAGCAGTGAAGTGAGCGGCAATCAGCCCCAGCATTTT.

The chain links TRBV20-1 to TRBJ2-7; TRBD2 aligns across 7 bases. The trim removed 0 bases at V and 4 bases at J, leaving 6 bases unmatched. Germline V gene lookup returns CDR1 DFQATT and CDR2 SNEGSKA (reference sequence). The CDR3 sequence is 14 residues long. The CDR3 DNA is TGCAGTGCTAGAGATGGGGAGGGCCCGTACGAGCAGTACTTC. This codes for CSARDGEGPYEQYF.

This clonotype has ten or more counts. The rearrangement uses TRBV5-1 and TRBJ1-1, with a possible D match to TRBD1 (5 bases). Germline V gene sequence: CDR1 SGHRS, CDR2 YFSETQ. The CDR3 has 16 residues. The ends were cut back, 0 bases at V and 4 bases at J, with 16 bases in the middle. Here the CDR3 DNA reads TGCGCCAGCAGCTTGGTTGGGGCGCGGTTGGGCACTGAAGCTTTCTTT. This translates into CASSLVGARLGTEAFF.

This clonotype was counted ten times or more. The chain is built from TRBV7-3 and TRBJ2-1, with 8 positions matching TRBD2. V was clipped by 2 bases and J by 1 base; unmatched bases: 16. Germline V lookup: CDR1 SGHTA, CDR2 FQGTGA. The CDR3 sequence is 20 residues long. The CDR3 here is CASSLPTSTSAGGSYNEQFF. The CDR3 nucleotides are TGTGCCAGCAGCTTACCGACATCGACTAGCGCCGGGGGGTCCTACAATGAGCAGTTCTTC.

About this clonotype: Given a much more abundant clone one base away, this may be a read error. The rearrangement joins TRBV27 to TRBJ2-7, with 7 bases aligning to TRBD1. The CDR3 runs to 14 residues. Germline V gene sequence: CDR1 MNHEY, CDR2 SMNVEV (reference sequence). The CDR3 reads CAGSYTGVRYEQYF. The CDR3 DNA follows: TGTGCCGGCAGCTACACAGGGGTACGCTACGAGCAGTACTTC.

This clonotype was observed many times. The chain is built from TRBV5-8 and TRBJ1-6; D may be TRBD1 (6 bases). Germline V gene lookup returns CDR1 SGHTS and CDR2 YDEGEE. Trimming took 4 bases from V and 10 from J, leaving 12 bases between them. The CDR3 spans 13 residues. The CDR3 coding sequence is TGTGCCAGCAGCCAAGGACAGTTCTCACCCCTCCACTTT. As protein: CASSQGQFSPLHF.